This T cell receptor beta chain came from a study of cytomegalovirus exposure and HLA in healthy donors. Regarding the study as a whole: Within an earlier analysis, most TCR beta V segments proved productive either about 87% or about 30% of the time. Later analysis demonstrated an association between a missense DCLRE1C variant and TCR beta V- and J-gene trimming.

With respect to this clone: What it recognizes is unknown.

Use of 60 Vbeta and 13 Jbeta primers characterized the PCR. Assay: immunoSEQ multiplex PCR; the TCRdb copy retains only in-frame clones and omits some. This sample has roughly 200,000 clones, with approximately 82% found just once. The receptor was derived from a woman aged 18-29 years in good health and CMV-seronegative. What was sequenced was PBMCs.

The CDR3 loop is CASSRDREGNTIYF. As DNA, the CDR3 is TGTGCCAGCAGCCGGGACAGGGAAGGAAACACCATATATTTT. This chain uses TRBV11-3 with TRBJ1-3; 9 nucleotides align to TRBD1. Trimming cost V 5 bases and J 4 bases; bases outside gene matches: 3. The CDR3 runs 14 residues. Germline CDR1 and CDR2: SGHNT and YENEEA. The full variable domain, with the rest looked up from reference TRBV11-3 and TRBJ1-3, is EAGVVQSPRYKIIEKKQPVAFWCNPISGHNTLYWYLQNLGQGPELLIRYENEEAVDDSQLPKDRFSAERLKGVDSTLKIQPAELGDSAVYLCASSRDREGNTIYFGEGSWLTVV.